The 9 T cell receptor beta chains given below trace back to one sample, sequenced in a study of shared clonotypes between healthy human individuals. Only in-frame clones appear in the TCRdb table, and some are missing; sequencing was by immunoSEQ multiplex PCR. There are some 2.1 million clones in the sample; roughly 94% occur only once, and 0.1% to 0.15% lies in the top ten. Specimen: naive CD4+ T cells sorted from blood. Subset denoted: CD45RA+ positively selected. Receptors originate from a man aged 18 to 35 in good health.

Here the CDR3 reads CATKKRTVTYEQYF. Here the CDR3 DNA reads TGTGCCACCAAAAAGAGGACTGTCACCTACGAGCAGTACTTC. The chain has TRBV5-8 and TRBJ2-7, with TRBD2 as a possible D gene (5 bases). Germline CDR1 is SGHTS and CDR2 is YDEGEE. V dropped 9 bases and J dropped 2 bases, with 18 bases sitting between them. The length of the CDR3 is 14 residues.

The V gene is TRBV5-4, the J gene TRBJ2-1; D is undetermined. Germline V CDR1 and CDR2: SGHNT, YYREEE (reference sequence). Trimming shortened V by 0 bases and J by 4 bases, and 5 bases separated the two germline ends. This CDR3 has 13 residues. Here the CDR3 reads CASSLGAYNEQFF. CDR3 in DNA: TGTGCCAGCAGCTTGGGTGCATACAATGAGCAGTTCTTC.

As regards this clone: Other DNA sequences in this specimen translate into the identical CDR3. The chain's CDR3 is CASSEQGAGGYTF. The CDR3 DNA is TGTGCCAGCAGTGAACAGGGGGCGGGAGGCTACACCTTC. The chain couples TRBV2 to TRBJ1-2, with 8 bases aligning to TRBD1. The CDR3 is 13 residues long. The V gene end was trimmed by 2 bases and the J gene end by 8 bases; junction bases not matched to a gene: 4. Looked up from germline, CDR1 is SNHLY and CDR2 is FYNNEI.

This chain joins TRBV18 and TRBJ2-2; TRBD1 agrees at 9 bases. This CDR3 is built from 16 residues. Germline CDR1 KGHSH, CDR2 LQKENI. V shed 5 bases and J 4 bases; nucleotides not matched to a gene: 8. CDR3 amino acids: CASSSSPGQGTGELFF. CDR3 sequence (DNA): TGTGCCAGCTCATCGAGCCCGGGACAGGGCACCGGGGAGCTGTTTTTT.

Concerning this clone itself: The sample holds other DNA sequences that translate to the same CDR3. The CDR3 protein is CASSPAGEKLFF. The CDR3 nucleotides read TGTGCCAGCTCACCAGCGGGAGAAAAACTGTTTTTT. V usage is TRBV18 and J usage is TRBJ1-4; D is undetermined. CDR3 length: 12 residues. Germline V gene lookup returns CDR1 KGHSH and CDR2 LQKENI. With 2 bases removed from V and 8 bases from J, the gap between germline ends came to 6 bases.

The chain employs TRBV5-4 and TRBJ2-1, with D maybe TRBD2 (5 bases). V was cut by 3 bases and J by 8 bases, with 15 bases left in between. Germline V gene data show CDR1 as SGHNT and CDR2 as YYREEE (reference sequence). The CDR3 totals 14 residues. The CDR3 loop reads CASSSPLGGDEQFF. The CDR3 nucleotides are TGTGCCAGCAGCTCCCCCCTAGGAGGAGATGAGCAGTTCTTC.

The chain links TRBV7-9 to TRBJ1-6; maybe TRBD1 (5 bases). CDR1 is SEHNR and CDR2 is FQNEAQ in the germline V gene (reference sequence). V lost 0 bases, J lost 9 bases, and 12 bases lay in between. The CDR3 is made up of 15 amino acids. DNA for the CDR3: TGTGCCAGCAGCTTAGCGGGGGAATTAGGTTCACCCCTCCACTTT. This gives the protein CASSLAGELGSPLHF.

Details on this clone: Given a much more abundant clone one base away, this may be a read error. Additional DNA sequences in this sample encode the identical CDR3. The V and J genes are TRBV30 and TRBJ1-1, with D tentatively TRBD1 (6 bases). The CDR3 is 13 residues long. Trimming pared 1 base from V and 3 bases from J, leaving 9 bases between. CDR1 is GTSNPN and CDR2 is SVGIG in the germline V gene (reference sequence). This CDR3 reads CAWSGRGDTEAFF. For the CDR3, the DNA is TGTGCCTGGAGTGGAAGGGGGGACACTGAAGCTTTCTTT.

This rearrangement joins TRBV2 to TRBJ2-3; the match to TRBD1 covers 9 bases. CDR3 length equals 15 residues. Trimming at V came to 6 bases and at J to 1 base, leaving 5 bases not matched to a gene. Germline CDR1 SNHLY, CDR2 FYNNEI. The CDR3 is CASRGQGSGTDTQYF. The CDR3 bases are TGTGCCAGCAGGGGACAGGGTTCCGGCACAGATACGCAGTATTTT.